One sample yielded the 8 T cell receptor beta chains listed below, sequenced in a study of blood T cell repertoires in COVID-19. Some clones are missing from TCRdb's copy, which holds only in-frame ones; the method was immunoSEQ multiplex PCR. Found here are some 200,000 clones, 75% to 85% of them singletons; the top ten hold approximately 9.2%. The sequenced material came from PBMCs or T cells enriched from blood (not recorded which). The receptors were gathered from a middle-aged man who had recovered from COVID-19.

The J gene is TRBJ1-4, the V gene TRBV3-1 (or the pseudogene TRBV3-2); perhaps TRBD1 as D (5 bases). Deletions cut 0 bases from V and 7 bases from J, with 18 bases between. Germline values: CDR1 LGHDT, CDR2 YNNKEL (reference sequence). CDR3 size: 17 residues. DNA for the CDR3: TGTGCCAGCAGCCAAGAGCGGGGGGGGAGGGTAACTGAAAAACTGTTTTTT. Its protein is CASSQERGGRVTEKLFF.

This sequence joins TRBV7-3 and TRBJ2-3; 7 nucleotides line up with TRBD2. Trimming removed 1 base from V and 1 base from J; junction bases left unmatched: 2. The CDR3 is 15 residues long. Germline assignment: CDR1 SGHTA and CDR2 FQGTGA. The DNA of the CDR3 is TGTGCCAGCAGCTTAATAGCGGGTCGCACAGATACGCAGTATTTT. As protein: CASSLIAGRTDTQYF.

The V gene is TRBV2, the J gene TRBJ2-1; 9 bases agree with TRBD2. CDR1 is SNHLY and CDR2 is FYNNEI in the germline V gene. After removal of 6 bases from V and 12 bases from J, the junction contained 12 bases not matched to a gene. There are 14 residues in the CDR3. The CDR3 DNA is TGTGCCAGCAGCGAGCCGGGACTAGCTTCGGGGCAGTTCTTC. It yields the protein CASSEPGLASGQFF. Full variable domain (remainder filled in from reference TRBV2 and TRBJ2-1): EPEVTQTPSHQVTQMGQEVILRCVPISNHLYFYWYRQILGQKVEFLVSFYNNEISEKSEIFDDQFSVERPDGSNFTLKIRSTKLEDSAMYFCASSEPGLASGQFFGPGTRLTVL.

V gene TRBV2 combines with J gene TRBJ2-3, with 8 bases lining up with TRBD1. The CDR3 loop spans 14 amino acids. V lost 6 bases to trimming and J lost 1 base; unmatched junction nucleotides: 3. Germline V lookup: CDR1 SNHLY, CDR2 FYNNEI. CDR3 sequence reads: CASSGQGGTDTQYF. The CDR3 DNA follows: TGTGCCAGCAGCGGACAGGGAGGCACAGATACGCAGTATTTT.

The chain joins TRBV18 to TRBJ2-1; TRBD2 aligns across 8 bases. The V segment lost 3 bases and the J segment 1 base; nucleotides outside the gene matches: 8. CDR3 length: 17 residues. Per germline, CDR1 KGHSH and CDR2 LQKENI. In DNA form, the CDR3 reads TGTGCCAGCTCACCCCGGGGTAGCGGGGTGTCCTACAATGAGCAGTTCTTC. It encodes CASSPRGSGVSYNEQFF.

To note about this clone: Likely a read error: the CDR3 ends without its conserved phenylalanine or tryptophan. The DNA is left out, because the CDR3 cannot be placed on it with certainty; the CDR3 is given as TCRdb lists it. The chain links TRBV6-5 to TRBJ1-1; TRBD1 was called by the table and not checked on the DNA. The V gene's germline CDR1 is MNHEY and CDR2 SVGAGI. The CDR3 length equals 14 residues, ends included. This CDR3 is CASSTQDSPGTRWA.

For the CDR3, the DNA is TGTGCCAGCAGCTTGGGACTAGGATGGGCAGTAAACATTCAGTACTTC. This encodes CASSLGLGWAVNIQYF. The chain employs TRBV5-6 and TRBJ2-4, with a weak D call TRBD2 (6 bases). V lost 0 bases, J lost 6 bases, and 16 bases lay in between. CDR1 is SGHDT, CDR2 YYEEEE, per germline. The length of the CDR3 is 16 residues.

The chain links TRBV10-2 to TRBJ2-7; possible D gene TRBD1, 5 bases. The CDR3 runs 11 residues. V was pared by 6 bases and J by 4 bases, with 7 bases between. Germline-derived CDR1 and CDR2 are WSHSY and SAAADI. In nucleotides, the CDR3 is TGCGCCAGCAGCGACAGTTACGAGCAGTACTTC. Residues: CASSDSYEQYF.